Each of the 7 T cell receptor beta chains below was sequenced from the same sample in a study of post-analysis software for immune sequencing data. Study-level results: Four to six TRBV segments, including TRBV5-6, TRBV5-1 and TRBV20-1, were more frequent in patients than controls.

Their antigens are not known. Unique-molecular-identifier-tagged TCR beta cDNA libraries were used. TCRdb reprocessed the PCR reads via MiXCR and lists one record per CDR3 protein. This table holds about 200,000 distinct CDR3 sequences, around 30% found once. The sequencing sample was made of blood. The receptors were sampled from a girl under 18 with multiple sclerosis.

This clonotype has more than one count but fewer than ten. The V and J genes are TRBV18 and TRBJ1-1; possible D gene TRBD1, 5 bases. V lost 8 bases, J lost 0 bases, and 10 bases lay in between. The CDR3 totals 13 residues. Per the germline V gene, CDR1 is KGHSH and CDR2 is LQKENI. CDR3 bases: TGTGCCAGCCGGGACGGGATGAACACTGAAGCTTTCTTT. Encoded protein: CASRDGMNTEAFF.

This clonotype was observed a handful of times. The chain combines TRBV5-1 with TRBJ2-5; D may be TRBD1 or TRBD2 (6 bases each). The J call may be mistaken, given a closer DNA end match to TRBJ2-7. The CDR3 contains 14 residues. The V gene's germline CDR1 is SGHRS and CDR2 YFSETQ. The CDR3 here is CASSFGGGEYEQYF. As DNA, the CDR3 is TGCGCCAGCAGCTTTGGAGGGGGAGAATACGAGCAGTACTTC.

This clonotype was seen a single time. The chain carries TRBV7-9 and TRBJ2-7; the D gene is possibly TRBD1 (5 bases). CDR1 is SEHNR, CDR2 FQNEAQ, per germline (reference sequence). V lost 4 bases to trimming and J lost 6 bases, with 7 bases between them. The CDR3 is 11 amino acids. The CDR3 spells CASSWGGEQYF. CDR3 in DNA: TGTGCCAGCAGCTGGGGCGGCGAGCAGTACTTC.

This clonotype was detected ten times or more. In nucleotides, the CDR3 is TGCAGCGACACGGGACAGGGCTACCACTATGGCTACACCTTC. Amino acids: CSDTGQGYHYGYTF. The chain combines TRBV29-1 with TRBJ1-2, with 9 bases matching TRBD1. Losses at the gene ends were 7 bases for V and 3 bases for J; bases not matched to a gene: 9. Germline V gene sequence: CDR1 SQVTM, CDR2 ANQGSEA. The CDR3 totals 14 residues.

The table lists this clonotype with many counts. The chain couples TRBV5-5 to TRBJ2-5, with D maybe TRBD1 (5 bases). The CDR3 is made up of 13 amino acids. CDR1 SGHKS and CDR2 YYEKEE come from the germline V gene (reference sequence). V gave up 0 bases and J gave up 2 bases, with 5 bases separating them. This CDR3 reads CASSLGQQETQYF. The CDR3 DNA sequence: TGTGCCAGCAGCTTGGGACAGCAAGAGACCCAGTACTTC.

Remarks on this clonotype: Possible read error: a much larger clone is one base away. The chain uses TRBV9 and TRBJ2-1; D gene ambiguous. The CDR3 length is 15 residues. The germline V gene has CDR1 SGDLS and CDR2 YYNGEE. Deletions cut 0 bases from V and 2 bases from J, with 9 bases between. The CDR3 is CASSVEGGTYNEQFF. The CDR3 DNA reads TGTGCCAGCAGCGTAGAGGGCGGAACCTACAATGAGCAGTTCTTC.

The rearrangement uses TRBV7-9 and TRBJ1-6, with D possibly TRBD1 on 6 matching bases. Germline CDR1 is SEHNR and CDR2 is FQNEAQ (reference sequence). Trimming removed 6 bases at V and 8 bases at J, with 11 bases between. This CDR3 spans 13 amino acids. CDR3 loop: CASRPGADSPLHF. Written as DNA, the CDR3 is TGTGCCAGCAGACCAGGGGCTGATTCACCCCTCCACTTT.